What follows are 21 T cell receptor beta chains derived from one specimen sequenced in a study of shared clonotypes between healthy human individuals. TCRdb's copy holds only in-frame clones and misses some; the assay was immunoSEQ multiplex PCR. Among 400,000 to 500,000 clones listed, about 79% were seen once. Sequenced input: PBMCs. Receptors were obtained from a woman in her 40s in good health. Some clones in this sample may be carry-over from other donors' samples.

This clone has just a few counts. V is TRBV7-9 and J is TRBJ2-7; TRBD2 is a possible D gene (6 bases). Germline V gene lookup returns CDR1 SEHNR and CDR2 FQNEAQ (reference sequence). The ends were cut back, 4 bases at V and 5 bases at J, with 21 bases in the middle. This CDR3 has 16 amino acids. CDR3 protein: CASSSPLPRRENEQYF. For the CDR3, the DNA is TGTGCCAGCAGCTCCCCCCTGCCCCGGCGGGAAAACGAGCAGTACTTC.

V usage is TRBV6-5 and J usage is TRBJ1-5, with TRBD1 identical over 7 bases. This CDR3 spans 14 amino acids. Trimming took 4 bases from V and 4 from J; bases not matched to a gene: 4. Per germline, CDR1 MNHEY and CDR2 SVGAGI. The CDR3 loop is CASSLDRKNQPQHF. The CDR3 DNA reads TGTGCCAGCAGTTTGGACAGGAAGAATCAGCCCCAGCATTTT.

This clone has at least ten counts. The chain links TRBV2 to TRBJ2-1; 9 nucleotides align to TRBD2. The CDR3 covers 14 residues. V lost 4 bases and J lost 3; bases outside the gene matches: 1. CDR1 and CDR2 (germline): SNHLY, FYNNEI. The CDR3 bases are TGTGCCAGCAGTGGACTAGCGGACTACAATGAGCAGTTCTTC. Its translation: CASSGLADYNEQFF.

Concerning this clone: A far larger clone is one base from this, pointing to a likely read error. Because the CDR3 is missing its conserved closing phenylalanine or tryptophan, this is likely a read error. It is unclear where the CDR3 begins or ends on the DNA, so no DNA is shown, and the CDR3 is as TCRdb lists it. V is TRBV1 and J is TRBJ2-7; the D call in the table, TRBD2, was not verified against the DNA. TRBV1 is an annotated pseudogene. The CDR3 spans 15 amino acids, including both terminal residues. CDR3 protein: CTSSQVGLAGSEQYL.

The chain is built from TRBV7-3 and TRBJ2-5; 7 bases are shared with TRBD2. Unmatched junction bases numbered 5, after V lost 2 bases and J lost 5 bases. This CDR3 has 14 residues. Germline CDR1 reads SGHTA; CDR2 reads FQGTGA. CDR3 loop: CASSLGGGKETQYF. The CDR3 coding sequence is TGTGCCAGCAGCTTAGGGGGAGGGAAGGAGACCCAGTACTTC.

V gene TRBV5-4 combines with J gene TRBJ2-2, with D perhaps TRBD1 (6 bases). This CDR3 is 16 amino acids long. Trimming left V 0 bases short and J 6 bases short, with 15 bases between. Germline CDR1 and CDR2: SGHNT and YYREEE (reference sequence). The CDR3: CASSLGARGDAGELFF. The CDR3 nucleotides read TGTGCCAGCAGCTTGGGGGCCAGGGGAGACGCCGGGGAGCTGTTTTTT.

The J gene is TRBJ1-2, the V gene TRBV28; D remains ambiguous. The V and J ends lost 2 bases and 4 bases respectively, with 5 bases between them. CDR1 and CDR2 from the germline V gene are MDHEN and SYDVKM. The CDR3 is made up of 12 amino acids. CDR3 amino acids: CASSLRSYGYTF. The CDR3 DNA sequence: TGTGCCAGCAGTTTAAGAAGCTATGGCTACACCTTC.

The genes are TRBV7-9 and TRBJ1-1; 7 nucleotides match TRBD1. Germline V gene lookup returns CDR1 SEHNR and CDR2 FQNEAQ (reference sequence). The junction had 3 bases not matched to a gene; V was cut back by 5 bases and J by 0 bases. This CDR3 has 14 amino acids. The CDR3 DNA sequence: TGTGCCAGCAGCCCCGGGACAGTGAACACTGAAGCTTTCTTT. Its protein is CASSPGTVNTEAFF.

This clone was recorded once. The chain combines TRBV30 with TRBJ1-4; D may be TRBD1 (6 bases). V was pared by 4 bases and J by 10 bases, with 16 bases between. This CDR3 is built from 13 residues. Germline lookup yields CDR1 GTSNPN and CDR2 SVGIG (reference sequence). The CDR3 sequence: CAWKGDNDGKLFF. The DNA for the CDR3 is TGTGCCTGGAAGGGGGATAATGATGGAAAACTGTTTTTT.

The chain has TRBV10-2 and TRBJ2-2, with D maybe TRBD1 (6 bases). CDR3 size: 18 residues. CDR1 is WSHSY, CDR2 SAAADI, per germline. V lost 0 bases and J lost 4, with 18 bases in between. CDR3 bases: TGCGCCAGCAGTGAGTCGACCCCAGGGACAAGGGGCACCGGGGAGCTGTTTTTT. This sequence encodes CASSESTPGTRGTGELFF.

The chain joins TRBV30 to TRBJ1-2; D remains unclear. CDR1 GTSNPN and CDR2 SVGIG come from the germline V gene (reference sequence). Trimming pared 2 bases from V and 0 bases from J, leaving 16 bases between. This CDR3 has 16 residues. The CDR3 here is CAWSPNPGHTNYGYTF. In DNA, the CDR3 is TGTGCCTGGAGTCCCAACCCCGGTCATACTAACTATGGCTACACCTTC. Full variable domain (missing parts from reference TRBV30 and TRBJ1-2): SQTIHQWPATLVQPVGSPLSLECTVEGTSNPNLYWYRQAAGRGLQLLFYSVGIGQISSEVPQNLSASRPQDRQFILSSKKLLLSDSGFYLCAWSPNPGHTNYGYTFGSGTRLTVV.

The chain combines TRBV27 with TRBJ1-5, with a possible D match to TRBD1 (5 bases). Trimming shortened V by 3 bases and J by 10 bases, and 19 bases separated the two germline ends. The germline V gene has CDR1 MNHEY and CDR2 SMNVEV (reference sequence). CDR3 length: 15 amino acids. CDR3: CASSFGGWEGSPQHF. Here the CDR3 DNA reads TGTGCCAGCAGTTTTGGGGGGTGGGAAGGGAGTCCCCAGCATTTT.

This chain links TRBV30 with TRBJ2-7; TRBD1 matches 8 bases. J lost 2 bases, V lost 2 bases, and 14 bases had no gene match. CDR3 size: 17 residues. The germline V gene has CDR1 GTSNPN and CDR2 SVGIG (reference sequence). The CDR3 sequence is CAWSSYSIGQGPYEQYF. DNA for the CDR3: TGTGCCTGGAGTTCCTATTCCATCGGACAGGGCCCCTACGAGCAGTACTTC.

This chain joins TRBV7-6 and TRBJ2-1, with 14 bases lining up with TRBD2. The CDR3 extends over 18 amino acids. J lost 0 bases, V lost 5 bases, and 6 bases had no gene match. CDR1 is SGHVS, CDR2 FNYEAQ, per germline. CDR3 sequence (DNA): TGTGCCAGCAGCCCCAGACTAGCGGGAGGGACCTCCTACAATGAGCAGTTCTTC. Protein sequence: CASSPRLAGGTSYNEQFF.

Note on this clone: This likely stems from a read error, as it lies one base from a far larger clone. The gene calls are TRBV28 and TRBJ2-3; D possibly uses TRBD1 or TRBD2 (6 bases each). This CDR3 comprises 15 residues. In germline, CDR1 is MDHEN, CDR2 SYDVKM. The CDR3 DNA reads TGTGCCAGCAGCCTTGGGGGCGGGGACACAGATACGCAGTGTTTT. Its protein is CASSLGGGDTDTQCF. Variable domain in full (rest from reference TRBV28 and TRBJ2-3): DVKVTQSSRYLVKRTGEKVFLECVQDMDHENMFWYRQDPGLGLRLIYFSYDVKMKEKGDIPEGYSVSREKKERFSLILESASTNQTSMYLCASSLGGGDTDTQCFGPGTRLTVL.

This sequence joins TRBV11-2 and TRBJ2-7; D possibly corresponds to TRBD1 (5 bases). V was clipped by 3 bases and J by 0 bases, with 12 bases between them. This CDR3 has 15 amino acids. CDR1 is SGHAT, CDR2 FQNNGV, per germline. The CDR3 nucleotides are TGTGCCAGCAGCTTCCAGGGTGGTATCTCCTACGAGCAGTACTTC. Encoded protein: CASSFQGGISYEQYF.

This clone appeared once. At one boundary the junction diverges from the germline segment, which might be a read error. V gene TRBV28 combines with J gene TRBJ2-2; a possible D gene is TRBD2 (5 bases). Germline V gene sequence: CDR1 MDHEN, CDR2 SYDVKM. CDR3 length equals 13 residues. In DNA form, the CDR3 reads TGTGCCAGCAGGGGATCCCAACACCGGGGAGCTGTTTTT. Protein: CASRGSQHRGAVF.

This rearrangement joins TRBV27 to TRBJ2-1, with 8 bases matching TRBD1. The CDR3 consists of 15 residues. Per germline, CDR1 MNHEY and CDR2 SMNVEV (reference sequence). Trimming took 5 bases from V and 5 from J; bases not matched to a gene: 8. DNA of the CDR3: TGTGCCAGCAGTACGCGACAGGGGTCCCACAATGAGCAGTTCTTC. This translates into CASSTRQGSHNEQFF.

This chain uses TRBV7-8 with TRBJ2-3; D not resolved. The V gene lost 0 bases and the J gene lost 0 bases, with 13 bases spanning the gap. Germline CDR1 and CDR2: SGHVS and FQNEAQ. The CDR3 has 17 residues. CDR3 nucleotides: TGTGCCAGCAGCTTAGCGACTGGGCTATCTAGCACAGATACGCAGTATTTT. This encodes CASSLATGLSSTDTQYF.

The chain couples TRBV18 to TRBJ2-5, with TRBD2 as a possible D gene (5 bases). Germline values: CDR1 KGHSH, CDR2 LQKENI. Trimming shortened V by 0 bases and J by 2 bases, and 10 bases separated the two germline ends. There are 15 residues in the CDR3. CDR3 nucleotides: TGTGCCAGCTCACCACCGTCCCGGGGACAAGAGACCCAGTACTTC. This sequence encodes CASSPPSRGQETQYF.

The chain has TRBV2 and TRBJ2-1; D not certain. The germline V and J ends were trimmed by 3 bases and 5 bases, with 11 bases remaining between them. CDR1 SNHLY and CDR2 FYNNEI come from the germline V gene. There are 14 residues in the CDR3. The CDR3 protein is CASSDRLKNNEQFF. The CDR3 region has the DNA TGTGCCAGCAGTGATAGGCTGAAAAACAATGAGCAGTTCTTC.